Listed below are T cell receptor beta chains from one sample, sequenced in a study of shared clonotypes between healthy human individuals. Profiled with immunoSEQ multiplex PCR; TCRdb holds only in-frame clones, not every one. The sample records roughly 1,500,000 clones, approximately 98% being singletons. Source material: naive CD4+ T cells sorted from blood. The origin of the receptors is a man aged 25 to 40 in good health. Both conserved end residues are part of each CDR3. Fields, in order: V gene, clone size, J gene, D gene, CDR3 protein, CDR3 DNA. A D gene is named only where the DNA matches it firmly. The size entry is marked missing in some rows and otherwise reads once, few, many or a size class.

TRBV27	.	TRBJ2-1	TRBD2	CASSSFRTSGVSYNEQFF	TGTGCCAGCAGTTCTTTTAGGACTAGCGGCGTCTCCTACAATGAGCAGTTCTTC
TRBV7-2	.	TRBJ2-1	.	CASSLAWTTSSYNEQFF	TGTGCCAGCAGCTTAGCTTGGACTACAAGTTCCTACAATGAGCAGTTCTTC
TRBV11-3	.	TRBJ2-1	.	CASSLDVVGNNEQFF	TGTGCCAGCAGCTTAGATGTTGTAGGGAACAATGAGCAGTTCTTC
TRBV19	.	TRBJ2-1	TRBD1	CASSIWDRGNTEQFF	TGTGCCAGTAGTATTTGGGACAGGGGTAATACGGAGCAGTTCTTC
TRBV5-1	.	TRBJ2-7	.	CASSLGGVVTYEQYF	TGCGCCAGCAGCTTGGGAGGAGTAGTTACCTACGAGCAGTACTTC
TRBV5-4	.	TRBJ2-7	.	CASSSHLGSPGYEQYF	TGTGCCAGCAGCTCACATTTGGGGTCCCCAGGCTACGAGCAGTACTTC
TRBV5-6	.	TRBJ2-7	.	CASSLARGAVSDEQYF	TGTGCCAGCAGCTTGGCCCGGGGGGCTGTTAGCGACGAGCAGTACTTC
TRBV11-2	once	TRBJ1-2	.	CASSRTTGNYGYTF	TGTGCCAGCAGCCGAACGACAGGCAACTATGGCTACACCTTC
TRBV5-1	.	TRBJ2-6	.	CASSKDSSGANVLTF	TGCGCCAGCAGCAAGGACAGCTCTGGGGCCAACGTCCTGACTTTC
TRBV5-1	.	TRBJ1-1	.	CASSLMLQETEAFF	TGCGCCAGCAGCTTGATGTTACAGGAAACTGAAGCTTTCTTT
TRBV9	.	TRBJ2-3	.	CASSWGKVPGTDTQYF	TGTGCCAGCAGCTGGGGTAAGGTCCCCGGCACAGATACGCAGTATTTT
TRBV12-5	once	TRBJ2-2	TRBD2	CASGTRVAGGNTGELFF	TGTGCTAGTGGTACACGGGTAGCGGGAGGGAACACCGGGGAGCTGTTTTTT
TRBV2	.	TRBJ1-1	.	CASSEEGYQAFF	TGTGCCAGCAGTGAAGAGGGATACCAAGCTTTCTTT
TRBV18	once	TRBJ1-5	TRBD1	CASSPLGDRDNQPQHF	TGTGCCAGCTCACCACTTGGGGACAGGGACAATCAGCCCCAGCATTTT
TRBV6-6	.	TRBJ2-3	.	CASSHGGAATDTQYF	TGTGCCAGCAGTCACGGCGGCGCGGCCACAGATACGCAGTATTTT
TRBV5-8	once	TRBJ2-5	.	CASPRETQYF	TGTGCCAGCCCGAGAGAGACCCAGTACTTC
TRBV27	.	TRBJ2-7	TRBD2	CASSPTSGRKQYF	TGTGCCAGCAGCCCTACTAGCGGGAGAAAGCAGTACTTC
TRBV30	.	TRBJ2-3	.	CAFSGGGRTDTQYF	TGTGCCTTTTCTGGGGGCGGCCGCACAGATACGCAGTATTTT
TRBV9	.	TRBJ2-7	.	CASSTSAGQSFRQYF	TGTGCCAGCAGCACTAGCGCGGGACAGTCGTTTCGGCAGTACTTC
TRBV4-1	.	TRBJ2-7	TRBD2	CASSQGGLAGRSSYEQYF	TGCGCCAGCAGCCAGGGGGGATTAGCGGGAAGGAGCTCCTACGAGCAGTACTTC
TRBV28	.	TRBJ1-5	.	CASSSGVKPQHF	TGTGCCAGCAGTTCGGGCGTGAAGCCCCAGCATTTT
TRBV15	.	TRBJ2-3	TRBD2	CATSRDGAGGPSDTQYF	TGTGCCACCAGCAGAGACGGGGCGGGAGGACCTTCGGATACGCAGTATTTT
TRBV14	.	TRBJ1-2	.	CASSQDLTQGLTF	TGTGCCAGCAGCCAAGACCTCACCCAGGGTCTCACCTTC
TRBV28	.	TRBJ1-5	.	CASSSAGLNQPQHF	TGTGCCAGCAGTTCCGCAGGGCTTAATCAGCCCCAGCATTTT
TRBV27	.	TRBJ2-7	TRBD2	CASSFRGVADSYEQYF	TGTGCCAGCAGTTTCCGGGGGGTAGCGGACTCCTACGAGCAGTACTTC
TRBV27	.	TRBJ2-7	.	CASRVDLTYEQYF	TGTGCCAGCAGAGTGGACCTGACCTACGAGCAGTACTTC
TRBV5-5	.	TRBJ2-1	TRBD1	CASSFLDRGPYNEQFF	TGTGCCAGCAGCTTTCTGGACAGGGGGCCCTACAATGAGCAGTTCTTC
TRBV7-2	.	TRBJ1-1	TRBD1	CASSWDRSTEAFF	TGTGCCAGCAGCTGGGACAGAAGCACTGAAGCTTTCTTT
TRBV2	.	TRBJ2-3	TRBD2	CASSAWREGRGTDTQYF	TGTGCCAGCAGTGCATGGCGGGAGGGCCGGGGCACAGATACGCAGTATTTT
TRBV2	.	TRBJ2-7	.	CASSYISYEQYF	TGTGCCAGCAGCTACATCTCCTACGAGCAGTACTTC
TRBV5-5	.	TRBJ2-7	.	CASSLRASAYEQYF	TGTGCCAGCAGCTTGAGAGCCTCAGCCTACGAGCAGTACTTC
TRBV4-2	.	TRBJ2-3	TRBD2	CASSQDRLAGDTDTQYF	TGTGCCAGCAGCCAAGATCGACTAGCGGGAGATACAGATACGCAGTATTTT
TRBV29-1	.	TRBJ2-3	TRBD1	CSVGQGLDTQYF	TGCAGCGTCGGACAGGGATTGGATACGCAGTATTTT
TRBV19	.	TRBJ1-4	.	CASTYSTSWDEKLFF	TGTGCCAGTACCTACAGTACAAGCTGGGATGAAAAACTGTTTTTT
TRBV19	.	TRBJ2-7	.	CASRLGGVPLYEQYF	TGTGCCAGTAGGCTGGGCGGGGTCCCACTCTACGAGCAGTACTTC
TRBV28	.	TRBJ2-7	TRBD1	CASSWTGRYEQYF	TGTGCCAGCAGTTGGACAGGGAGGTACGAGCAGTACTTC
TRBV4-1	.	TRBJ1-2	TRBD1	CASSQGQGAWDGYTF	TGCGCCAGCAGCCAAGGACAGGGGGCCTGGGATGGCTACACCTTC
TRBV30	once	TRBJ1-1	.	CAWSVRMNTEAFF	TGTGCCTGGAGTGTACGGATGAACACTGAAGCTTTCTTT
TRBV6-6	.	TRBJ2-4	.	CASSYNSLNIQYF	TGTGCCAGCAGTTACAACAGCTTGAACATTCAGTACTTC
TRBV18	.	TRBJ2-3	.	CASSRDLFTDTQYF	TGTGCCAGCTCACGAGACTTATTCACAGATACGCAGTATTTT
TRBV4-1	.	TRBJ1-2	.	CASSRETGIYGYTF	TGCGCCAGCAGCCGAGAGACAGGAATCTATGGCTACACCTTC
TRBV27	.	TRBJ2-2	TRBD2	CASSLTGLVQTGELFF	TGTGCCAGCAGTTTAACGGGACTAGTCCAGACCGGGGAGCTGTTTTTT
TRBV7-6	.	TRBJ1-4	.	CASSRTGSSEKLFF	TGTGCCAGCAGCCGAACAGGGTCTAGTGAAAAACTGTTTTTT
TRBV9	once	TRBJ2-1	TRBD2	CASSVTSRNEQFF	TGTGCCAGCAGCGTGACTAGCAGGAATGAGCAGTTCTTC
TRBV28	.	TRBJ2-7	TRBD1	CASSLRDSFLF	TGTGCCAGCAGTCTCCGGGACAGTTTCCTATTC
TRBV7-3	.	TRBJ1-2	.	CASSPSAGFNYGYTF	TGTGCCAGCAGCCCGTCTGCAGGGTTTAACTATGGCTACACCTTC
TRBV5-1	.	TRBJ2-3	.	CASSFRGNPQNTATDTQYF	TGCGCCAGCAGCTTCAGGGGTAACCCTCAAAACACGGCCACAGATACGCAGTATTTT
TRBV7-9	.	TRBJ1-1	.	CASRQTGRNTEAFF	TGTGCCAGCAGACAAACGGGACGCAACACTGAAGCTTTCTTT
TRBV5-5	.	TRBJ2-3	TRBD1	CASSLAGTEYTDTQYF	TGTGCCAGCAGCTTGGCCGGGACAGAATACACAGATACGCAGTATTTT
TRBV19	.	TRBJ1-1	.	CASTGPRTEAFF	TGTGCCAGTACCGGACCGCGGACTGAAGCTTTCTTT
TRBV7-2	.	TRBJ2-2	TRBD2	CASSHAGARELFF	TGTGCCAGCAGCCACGCGGGAGCGCGGGAGCTGTTTTTT
TRBV6-5	.	TRBJ2-3	.	CASKSTDTQYF	TGTGCCAGCAAGTCTACAGATACGCAGTATTTT
TRBV27	.	TRBJ2-3	.	CASPRKGGTDTQYF	TGTGCCAGCCCGAGGAAGGGGGGTACAGATACGCAGTATTTT
TRBV6-1	.	TRBJ1-5	.	CASIARGSRDQPQHF	TGTGCCAGCATTGCAAGAGGGTCCAGGGATCAGCCCCAGCATTTT
TRBV5-8	.	TRBJ2-5	.	CASSSLETQYF	TGTGCCAGCAGCTCGTTGGAGACCCAGTACTTC
TRBV18	.	TRBJ2-7	TRBD2	CASSPSVGLAGDGEQYF	TGTGCCAGCTCACCGTCGGTAGGACTAGCGGGAGACGGCGAGCAGTACTTC
TRBV6-5	.	TRBJ1-4	.	CASSYSAGDPAKLFF	TGTGCCAGCAGTTACTCCGCAGGTGACCCTGCGAAACTGTTTTTT
TRBV29-1	.	TRBJ2-2	.	CSVELRAETNTGELFF	TGCAGCGTTGAGTTGCGGGCGGAGACGAACACCGGGGAGCTGTTTTTT
TRBV19	.	TRBJ2-1	.	CASRNGNSYNEQFF	TGTGCCAGTAGGAACGGGAACTCCTACAATGAGCAGTTCTTC
TRBV30	.	TRBJ2-2	.	CASSFKGNTGELFF	TGTGCCTCCTCGTTCAAGGGGAACACCGGGGAGCTGTTTTTT